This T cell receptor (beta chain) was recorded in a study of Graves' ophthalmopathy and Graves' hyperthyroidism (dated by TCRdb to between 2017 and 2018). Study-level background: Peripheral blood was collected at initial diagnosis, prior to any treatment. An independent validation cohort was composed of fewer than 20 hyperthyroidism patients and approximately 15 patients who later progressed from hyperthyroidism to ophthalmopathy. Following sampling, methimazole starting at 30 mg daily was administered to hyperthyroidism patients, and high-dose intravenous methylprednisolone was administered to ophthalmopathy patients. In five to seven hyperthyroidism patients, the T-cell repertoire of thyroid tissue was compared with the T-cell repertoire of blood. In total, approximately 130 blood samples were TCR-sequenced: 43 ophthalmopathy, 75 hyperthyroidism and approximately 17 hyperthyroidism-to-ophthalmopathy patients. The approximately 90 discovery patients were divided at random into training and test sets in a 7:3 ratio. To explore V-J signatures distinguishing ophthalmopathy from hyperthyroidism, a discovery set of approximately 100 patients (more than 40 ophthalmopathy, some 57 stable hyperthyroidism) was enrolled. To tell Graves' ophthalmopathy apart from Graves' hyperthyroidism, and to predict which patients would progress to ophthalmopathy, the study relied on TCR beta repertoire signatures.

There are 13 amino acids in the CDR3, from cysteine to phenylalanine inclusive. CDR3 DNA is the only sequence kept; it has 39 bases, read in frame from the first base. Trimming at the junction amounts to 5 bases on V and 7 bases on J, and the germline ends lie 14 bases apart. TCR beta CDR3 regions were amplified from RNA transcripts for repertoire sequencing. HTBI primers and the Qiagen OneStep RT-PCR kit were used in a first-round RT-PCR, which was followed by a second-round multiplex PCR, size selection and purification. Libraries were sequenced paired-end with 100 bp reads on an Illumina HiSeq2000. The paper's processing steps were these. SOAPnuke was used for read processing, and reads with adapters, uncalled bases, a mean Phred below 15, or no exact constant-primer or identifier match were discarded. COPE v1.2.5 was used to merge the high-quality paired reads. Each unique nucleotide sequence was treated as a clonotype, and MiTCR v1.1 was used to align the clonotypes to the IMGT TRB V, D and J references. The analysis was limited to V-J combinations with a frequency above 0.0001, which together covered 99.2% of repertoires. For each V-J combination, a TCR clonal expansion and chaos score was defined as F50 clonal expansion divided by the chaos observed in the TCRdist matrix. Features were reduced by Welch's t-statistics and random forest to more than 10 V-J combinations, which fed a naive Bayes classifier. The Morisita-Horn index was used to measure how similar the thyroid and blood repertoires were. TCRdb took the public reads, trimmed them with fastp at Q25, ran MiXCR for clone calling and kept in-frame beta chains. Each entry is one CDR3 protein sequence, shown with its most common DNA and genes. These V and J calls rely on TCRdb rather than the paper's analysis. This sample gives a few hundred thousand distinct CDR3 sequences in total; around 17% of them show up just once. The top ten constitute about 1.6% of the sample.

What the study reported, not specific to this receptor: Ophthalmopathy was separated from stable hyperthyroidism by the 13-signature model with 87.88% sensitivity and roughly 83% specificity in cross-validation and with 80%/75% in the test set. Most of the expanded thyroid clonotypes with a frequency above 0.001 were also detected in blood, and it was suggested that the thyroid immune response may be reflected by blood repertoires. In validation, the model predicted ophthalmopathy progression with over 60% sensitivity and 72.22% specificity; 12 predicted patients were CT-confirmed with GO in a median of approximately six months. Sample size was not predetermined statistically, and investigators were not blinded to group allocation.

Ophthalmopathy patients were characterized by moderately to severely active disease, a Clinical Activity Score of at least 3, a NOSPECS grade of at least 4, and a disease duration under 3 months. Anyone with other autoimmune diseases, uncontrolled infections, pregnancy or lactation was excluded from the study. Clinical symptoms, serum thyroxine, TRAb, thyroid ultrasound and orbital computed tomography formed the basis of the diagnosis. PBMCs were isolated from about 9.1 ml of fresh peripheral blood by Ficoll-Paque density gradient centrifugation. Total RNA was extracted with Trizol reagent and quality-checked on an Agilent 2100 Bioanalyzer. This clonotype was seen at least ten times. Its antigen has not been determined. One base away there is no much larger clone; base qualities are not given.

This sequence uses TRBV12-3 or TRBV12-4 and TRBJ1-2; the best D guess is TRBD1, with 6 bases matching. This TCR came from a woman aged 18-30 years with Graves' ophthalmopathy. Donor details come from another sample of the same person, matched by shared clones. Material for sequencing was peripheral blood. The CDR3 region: CASSPYRVSGYTF. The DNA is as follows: TGTGCCAGCAGTCCCTACAGGGTATCTGGCTACACCTTC.